These 22 T cell receptor beta chains came from one sample sequenced in a study of blood T cells in healthy people across ages. A J-beta primer mix and a sample-barcoded 5' primer were used in a second PCR of roughly 6 to 11 cycles. Using its own MiXCR run on the 5' RACE reads, TCRdb lists one record per CDR3 protein. The sample has more than 900,000 distinct CDR3 sequences, roughly 24% seen once; the top ten hold about 0.69%. This sample was shared with a second study, whose subject was T cells of mothers and their children.

Sequenced: blood. The receptors originated from a girl between 2 and 10 years old in good health.

The rearrangement links TRBV2 to TRBJ2-7, with D possibly matching TRBD1 (7 bases). With 4 bases removed from V and 3 bases from J, the gap between germline ends came to 13 bases. Germline lookup yields CDR1 SNHLY and CDR2 FYNNEI. This CDR3 contains 14 residues. The CDR3 loop reads CASSGGRGVYEQYF. The CDR3 DNA reads TGTGCCAGCAGTGGGGGCAGGGGGGTCTACGAGCAGTACTTC.

The chain combines TRBV2 with TRBJ2-7, with TRBD2 matching over 8 bases. Germline CDR1 SNHLY, CDR2 FYNNEI. Trimming cost V 4 bases and J 7 bases; bases outside gene matches: 9. The CDR3 runs 14 residues. As DNA, the CDR3 is TGTGCCAGCAGTGCACGGGAGGGCCTGAGGGAGCAGTACTTC. Translated: CASSAREGLREQYF.

This clonotype turned up a few times. The rearrangement uses TRBV5-1 and TRBJ1-2, with TRBD1 as a possible D gene (5 bases). Per the germline V gene, CDR1 is SGHRS and CDR2 is YFSETQ. The length of the CDR3 is 15 residues. The ends were cut back, 4 bases at V and 6 bases at J, with 19 bases in the middle. As DNA, the CDR3 is TGCGCCAGCAGCCCCAACTTCGGGGCTTTTAATGGCTACACCTTC. It is translated as CASSPNFGAFNGYTF. The variable domain in full, with the rest retrieved from reference TRBV5-1 and TRBJ1-2, is KAGVTQTPRYLIKTRGQQVTLSCSPISGHRSVSWYQQTPGQGLQFLFEYFSETQRNKGNFPGRFSGRQFSNSRSEMNVSTLELGDSALYLCASSPNFGAFNGYTFGSGTRLTVV.

The V gene is TRBV6-6, the J gene TRBJ2-1; 8 bases match TRBD1. TRBJ2-5 explains the end of the DNA better; the J call may be wrong. Germline CDR1 is MNHNY and CDR2 is SVGAGI (reference sequence). This CDR3 contains 15 residues. CDR3 DNA sequence: TGTGCCAGCAGTGTGACAGGGGACCCTCAAGAGACCCAGTACTTC. It encodes CASSVTGDPQETQYF.

This clonotype has just a few counts. The chain carries TRBV28 and TRBJ2-5; possible D gene TRBD1, 6 bases. The CDR3 runs to 18 residues. Germline lookup yields CDR1 MDHEN and CDR2 SYDVKM. Trimming shortened V by 6 bases and J by 11 bases, and 34 bases separated the two germline ends. Here the CDR3 DNA reads TGTGCCAGCAGCTCTTTTAGTGGGACCTCGTCAGAAAAGGGGGAGCAGTACTTC. This encodes CASSSFSGTSSEKGEQYF.

CDR3 amino acids: CASSLARFEREETQYF. The CDR3 DNA follows: TGTGCCAGCAGCTTAGCGCGGTTTGAAAGGGAGGAGACCCAGTACTTC. The chain recombines TRBV7-2 with TRBJ2-5; weak D call: TRBD2 (5 bases). Germline V gene sequence: CDR1 SGHTA, CDR2 FQGNSA. The CDR3 has 16 residues. The V gene lost 0 bases and the J gene lost 5 bases, with 16 bases spanning the gap.

This sequence joins TRBV5-5 and TRBJ2-5; D unclear. The end of the DNA is better explained by TRBJ2-1, so the J call may be wrong. This CDR3 comprises 14 residues. Germline CDR1 reads SGHKS; CDR2 reads YYEKEE (reference sequence). The CDR3, as DNA: TGTGCCAGCAGCTCCAGCGACGCCTACAATGAGCAGTTCTTC. This gives the protein CASSSSDAYNEQFF.

This chain uses TRBV20-1 with TRBJ2-5; possibly TRBD1 for D (6 bases). V was pared by 3 bases and J by 5 bases, with 25 bases between. The CDR3 contains 17 residues. Germline-derived CDR1 and CDR2 are DFQATT and SNEGSKA (reference sequence). Here the CDR3 reads CSARATRDPIGGETQYF. The CDR3 DNA reads TGCAGTGCTAGGGCAACCCGGGACCCGATAGGGGGTGAGACCCAGTACTTC.

The chain combines TRBV5-1 with TRBJ2-5; D is ambiguous. The J call may be mistaken, given a closer DNA end match to TRBJ2-1. There are 16 residues in the CDR3. CDR1 SGHRS and CDR2 YFSETQ come from the germline V gene. The CDR3 DNA reads TGCGCCAGCAGCTACGGTATGGAGACAAGCAACAATGAGCAGTTCTTC. As protein: CASSYGMETSNNEQFF.

The chain uses TRBV12-3 or TRBV12-4 and TRBJ2-5; D not resolved. The end of the DNA fits TRBJ2-7 better, so the J call may be wrong. There are 12 residues in the CDR3. CDR3 protein: CASTDGFYEQYF. CDR3 coding DNA: TGTGCCAGCACGGACGGATTCTACGAGCAGTACTTC.

V is TRBV7-9 and J is TRBJ2-5; D may correspond to TRBD1 or TRBD2 (5 bases each). Germline CDR1 is SEHNR and CDR2 is FQNEAQ (reference sequence). Trimming pared 4 bases from V and 5 bases from J, leaving 17 bases between. CDR3 length: 15 amino acids. This chain's CDR3 is CASSSRDLKSETQYF. The CDR3 DNA reads as TGTGCCAGCAGCTCTAGGGACCTGAAGTCGGAGACCCAGTACTTC.

V usage is TRBV3-1 and J usage is TRBJ2-5, with D unresolved. V was cut by 2 bases and J by 4 bases, with 14 bases left in between. This CDR3 region has 15 residues. Germline V gene data show CDR1 as LGHDT and CDR2 as YNNKEL (reference sequence). The CDR3 DNA reads TGTGCCAGCAGCCAACCGACGGCGACCTTAGAGACCCAGTACTTC. This codes for CASSQPTATLETQYF.

This clonotype was found a few times. At one of its ends the junction is not consistent with the germline gene, which may arise from a read error. The rearrangement joins TRBV7-7 to TRBJ2-6, with D possibly TRBD2 on 6 matching bases. The germline V gene has CDR1 SSHAT and CDR2 FNYEAQ (reference sequence). The CDR3 runs 17 residues. CDR3 coding DNA: TGTGCTAGCAGCTTAGGGGAGGATCTCTCTGGGGCCAACGTCCTGACTTTC. This gives the protein CASSLGEDLSGANVLTF.

This chain uses TRBV7-9 with TRBJ2-1, with D perhaps TRBD1 or TRBD2 (6 bases each). The last part of the DNA fits TRBJ2-7 better; the J call may be wrong. The CDR3 runs 14 residues. CDR1 and CDR2 (germline): SEHNR, FQNEAQ (reference sequence). CDR3 sequence (DNA): TGTGCCAGCAGCCGAGGGGGGATTCCGCCGGGGCAGTACTTC. Translation gives CASSRGGIPPGQYF.

This clonotype was detected only a few times. This chain uses TRBV5-1 with TRBJ1-2; possible D gene TRBD1, 6 bases. Germline V gene sequence: CDR1 SGHRS, CDR2 YFSETQ. This CDR3 is 14 amino acids long. The V end was cut by 4 bases, the J end by 5 bases, with 15 bases between. For the CDR3, the DNA is TGCGCCAGCAGCCAAGATGTACAGGGATATGGCTACACCTTC. Translated: CASSQDVQGYGYTF.

This clonotype was seen a handful of times. The CDR3 DNA is TGTGCCAGCAGTTTAAGGCTGGGGCTAGCGTCCTCCTACGAGCAGTACTTC. The encoded protein is CASSLRLGLASSYEQYF. The genes are TRBV28 and TRBJ2-7; a possible D gene is TRBD2 (6 bases). Germline CDR1 reads MDHEN; CDR2 reads SYDVKM. Deletions cut 2 bases from V and 0 bases from J, with 17 bases between. The CDR3 has 17 amino acids.

V is TRBV7-6 and J is TRBJ2-5, with D tentatively TRBD1 or TRBD2 (6 bases each). Trimming took 5 bases from V and 5 from J, leaving 15 bases between them. This CDR3 region has 14 residues. Germline CDR1 and CDR2: SGHVS and FNYEAQ. In nucleotides, the CDR3 is TGTGCCAGCAGCCCGGAGGGGGGTTGGGAGACCCAGTACTTC. Its translation is CASSPEGGWETQYF.

The chain recombines TRBV29-1 with TRBJ2-7, with D perhaps matching TRBD2 (5 bases). Germline V gene sequence: CDR1 SQVTM, CDR2 ANQGSEA. Trimming took 1 base from V and 6 from J, leaving 13 bases between them. This CDR3 contains 13 residues. In nucleotides, the CDR3 is TGCAGCGTTGAAGTCGGTCGGGGTTCCGAGCAGTACTTC. Protein product: CSVEVGRGSEQYF.

The rearrangement uses TRBV11-2 and TRBJ2-2; TRBD1 might be the D (5 bases). CDR1 is SGHAT, CDR2 FQNNGV, per germline. Trimming shortened V by 7 bases and J by 3 bases, and 12 bases separated the two germline ends. This CDR3 spans 14 amino acids. CDR3 DNA sequence: TGTGCCAGCACTGTGGGGCATTACACCGGGGAGCTGTTTTTT. The encoded protein is CASTVGHYTGELFF.

This clonotype was recorded a few times. The V gene is TRBV2, the J gene TRBJ1-2; maybe TRBD1 (6 bases). Germline V lookup: CDR1 SNHLY, CDR2 FYNNEI. The germline V and J ends were trimmed by 4 bases and 5 bases, with 20 bases remaining between them. The CDR3 has 16 amino acids. The CDR3 here is CASSGRGVQTAYGYTF. CDR3 in DNA: TGTGCCAGCAGTGGAAGGGGGGTCCAAACCGCATATGGCTACACCTTC.

The DNA of the CDR3 is TGCAGTGCTGCACCTTTTAAAGGGACGCCCGGCTACGAGCAGTACTTC. It codes for CSAAPFKGTPGYEQYF. This chain connects TRBV20-1 to TRBJ2-7; the D gene could be TRBD1 or TRBD2 (5 bases each). Germline assignment: CDR1 DFQATT and CDR2 SNEGSKA (reference sequence). The CDR3 has 16 residues. The V end lost 5 bases, the J end lost 3 bases, and 23 bases lay between the germline ends.

This clonotype was recorded a few times. The rearrangement links TRBV5-1 to TRBJ2-5; D call uncertain. The J call may be mistaken, given a closer DNA end match to TRBJ2-7. CDR1 SGHRS and CDR2 YFSETQ come from the germline V gene. The CDR3 has 12 amino acids. This CDR3 reads CASSTSAYEQYF. In DNA form, the CDR3 reads TGCGCCAGCAGCACGAGCGCTTACGAGCAGTACTTC.